What follows are 32 T cell receptor beta chains derived from one specimen sequenced in a study of CD8+ T cells in alopecia areata. Treatment defined: oral pan-JAK inhibitor, 5-10 mg twice daily. As the sequencing template, cDNA was produced by extracting RNA and reverse transcribing it. Clones were sequenced by immunoSEQ multiplex PCR, and TCRdb holds only the in-frame ones, with some missing. The table records 200,000 to 250,000 clones, around two fifths of them present only once. The sequenced sample was CD4+ T cells sorted from blood, obtained at approximately week 39, from a patient treated with tofacitinib. All receptors derive from a human donor with alopecia areata.

The chain is built from TRBV14 and TRBJ2-5; D call uncertain. V dropped 3 bases and J dropped 5 bases, with 16 bases sitting between them. This CDR3 spans 15 amino acids. CDR1 is SGHDN, CDR2 FVKESK, per germline. The CDR3: CASSHRYRVEETQYF. The CDR3 DNA reads as TGTGCCAGCAGCCATCGATATAGGGTCGAGGAGACCCAGTACTTC.

V usage is TRBV9 and J usage is TRBJ1-2; possibly TRBD1 for D (5 bases). This CDR3 is built from 14 residues. V shed 0 bases and J shed 7 bases, with 13 bases lying between them. Germline CDR1 reads SGDLS; CDR2 reads YYNGEE. The CDR3 sequence is CASSVEAQGRGYTF. For the CDR3, the DNA is TGTGCCAGCAGCGTAGAAGCCCAGGGACGTGGCTACACCTTC.

This clone was picked up a small number of times. The CDR3 region has the DNA TGTGCCAGCAGGGAACGTGACTCCACCGGGGAGCTGTTTTTT. As protein: CASRERDSTGELFF. J is TRBJ2-2 and V is TRBV9, with D unclear. V gave up 5 bases and J gave up 4 bases, with 12 bases separating them. CDR1 is SGDLS, CDR2 YYNGEE, per germline. The CDR3 spans 14 residues.

Of note for this clone: At one of its ends the junction is not consistent with the germline gene, which may arise from a read error. This rearrangement joins TRBV7-7 to TRBJ1-1, with 9 bases lining up with TRBD1. Germline CDR1 SSHAT, CDR2 FNYEAQ (reference sequence). CDR3 length: 13 amino acids. The CDR3 loop reads CASSRDRDTEAFF. CDR3 in DNA: TGTGCTAGCAGCCGGGACAGGGATACTGAAGCTTTCTTT.

This clone was counted only a few times. The chain couples TRBV2 to TRBJ1-2; 7 bases match TRBD1. Germline trimming cut 7 bases from V and 4 bases from J; bases unmatched to any gene: 6. This CDR3 contains 13 residues. The V gene's germline CDR1 is SNHLY and CDR2 FYNNEI. The chain's CDR3 is CASNSGGSYGYTF. CDR3 DNA sequence: TGTGCCAGCAACTCAGGGGGTAGCTATGGCTACACCTTC.

The chain uses TRBV5-1 and TRBJ2-3, with 9 bases matching TRBD1. Per germline, CDR1 SGHRS and CDR2 YFSETQ. The CDR3 runs 16 residues. V shed 3 bases and J 3 bases; nucleotides not matched to a gene: 8. In nucleotides, the CDR3 is TGCGCCAGCAGCTGGGGGACAGGGACGAAGACAGATACGCAGTATTTT. Translated: CASSWGTGTKTDTQYF.

This clone was counted between two and nine times. The CDR3 spells CASSLRGQGDEKLFF. The CDR3 DNA sequence: TGTGCCAGCAGCTTAAGGGGACAGGGGGATGAAAAACTGTTTTTT. The rearrangement joins TRBV7-9 to TRBJ1-4; 11 bases are a match to TRBD1. V lost 2 bases to trimming and J lost 6 bases; unmatched junction nucleotides: 2. The CDR3 extends over 15 amino acids. Germline CDR1 is SEHNR and CDR2 is FQNEAQ (reference sequence). The full variable domain, its missing parts supplied by reference TRBV7-9 and TRBJ1-4, is DTGVSQNPRHKITKRGQNVTFRCDPISEHNRLYWYRQTLGQGPEFLTYFQNEAQLEKSRLLSDRFSAERPKGSFSTLEIQRTEQGDSAMYLCASSLRGQGDEKLFFGSGTQLSVL.

The V call is TRBV30, the J call TRBJ2-1; 7 bases align to TRBD2. Per germline, CDR1 GTSNPN and CDR2 SVGIG (reference sequence). V was clipped by 5 bases and J by 4 bases; unmatched bases: 17. The CDR3 is 17 residues long. This CDR3 reads CAWGLKGLAASYNEQFF. CDR3 sequence (DNA): TGTGCCTGGGGTCTAAAGGGCCTAGCGGCTTCTTACAATGAGCAGTTCTTC. Using reference TRBV30 and TRBJ2-1 for the parts outside the CDR3, the full variable domain is SQTIHQWPATLVQPVGSPLSLECTVEGTSNPNLYWYRQAAGRGLQLLFYSVGIGQISSEVPQNLSASRPQDRQFILSSKKLLLSDSGFYLCAWGLKGLAASYNEQFFGPGTRLTVL.

CDR3 nucleotide sequence: TGCAGCGTGGCGGAGTCCCTCTCCTACGAGCAGTACTTC. This gives the protein CSVAESLSYEQYF. The V call is TRBV29-1, the J call TRBJ2-7; no clear D gene. The ends were cut back, 6 bases at V and 0 bases at J, with 12 bases in the middle. The CDR3 sequence is 13 residues long. Germline V gene sequence: CDR1 SQVTM, CDR2 ANQGSEA.

The V and J genes are TRBV4-2 and TRBJ2-2; D possibly corresponds to TRBD2 (6 bases). Germline lookup yields CDR1 LGHNA and CDR2 YNFKEQ. V was pared by 0 bases and J by 7 bases, with 9 bases between. The CDR3 length is 14 residues. As DNA, the CDR3 is TGTGCCAGCAGCCAAGATGGGAGGTACGGGGAGCTGTTTTTT. Translation: CASSQDGRYGELFF.

The chain combines TRBV7-2 with TRBJ1-2; D gene ambiguous. Trimming removed 2 bases from V and 4 bases from J, with 8 bases in between. The CDR3 consists of 13 residues. Germline V lookup: CDR1 SGHTA, CDR2 FQGNSA. CDR3 amino acids: CASSLNGIYGYTF. In DNA, the CDR3 is TGTGCCAGCAGCTTAAACGGGATCTATGGCTACACCTTC.

The rearrangement uses TRBV6-6 and TRBJ2-1, with 7 bases matching TRBD2. This CDR3 is 16 amino acids long. Germline assignment: CDR1 MNHNY and CDR2 SVGAGI (reference sequence). V lost 3 bases, J lost 2 bases, and 7 bases stayed unmatched. The CDR3 loop reads CASSYSGGATYNEQFF. CDR3 nucleotides: TGTGCCAGCAGTTATTCGGGGGGAGCTACCTACAATGAGCAGTTCTTC.

The chain recombines TRBV7-2 with TRBJ2-5; TRBD2 aligns across 8 bases. This CDR3 region has 16 residues. Germline CDR1 is SGHTA and CDR2 is FQGNSA. Trimming cost V 2 bases and J 5 bases; bases outside gene matches: 10. The CDR3 bases are TGTGCCAGCAGCTTAACTCCGGGGGGGATAACTGAGACCCAGTACTTC. Amino acids: CASSLTPGGITETQYF.

This clone was picked up a small number of times. The rearrangement joins TRBV4-3 to TRBJ2-2, with 9 bases lining up with TRBD2. V shed 5 bases and J 1 base; nucleotides not matched to a gene: 5. The CDR3 has 16 residues. Germline-derived CDR1 and CDR2 are LGHNA and YSLEER. CDR3 region: CASSVPTSGNTGELFF. CDR3 sequence (DNA): TGCGCCAGCAGCGTCCCGACTAGCGGGAACACCGGGGAGCTGTTTTTT.

The V gene is TRBV11-3, the J gene TRBJ2-1; maybe TRBD1 (5 bases). The V gene lost 0 bases and the J gene lost 10 bases, with 13 bases spanning the gap. Germline V CDR1 and CDR2: SGHNT, YENEEA. The CDR3 sequence is 14 residues long. CDR3 DNA sequence: TGTGCCAGCAGCTTAGATCCTCAGGGTAACGAGCAGTTCTTC. Its protein is CASSLDPQGNEQFF.

This chain uses TRBV6-5 with TRBJ2-6; D not resolved. Trimming left V 10 bases short and J 0 bases short, with 10 bases between. The CDR3 consists of 14 residues. Germline loops: CDR1 MNHEY, CDR2 SVGAGI. CDR3 amino acids: CATQRDSGANVLTF. The CDR3, as DNA: TGTGCCACCCAGCGCGACTCTGGGGCCAACGTCCTGACTTTC.

This clone was seen a single time. The chain links TRBV2 to TRBJ1-4; D is perhaps TRBD1 (5 bases). V gave up 8 bases and J gave up 13 bases, with 20 bases separating them. Germline V gene data show CDR1 as SNHLY and CDR2 as FYNNEI. The CDR3 has 13 amino acids. The CDR3 loop is CASHKGGTRLLFF. CDR3 in DNA: TGTGCCAGCCACAAGGGCGGGACCCGGTTACTGTTTTTT.

The rearrangement joins TRBV7-9 to TRBJ2-3; unclear D gene. The V gene's germline CDR1 is SEHNR and CDR2 FQNEAQ (reference sequence). The V and J ends lost 1 base and 7 bases respectively, with 0 bases between them. The CDR3 is made up of 10 amino acids. Here the CDR3 reads CASSLDTQYF. CDR3 coding DNA: TGTGCCAGCAGCTTAGATACGCAGTATTTT.

The genes are TRBV29-1 and TRBJ2-3; maybe TRBD1 (6 bases). Trimming stripped 7 bases from V and 0 bases from J, with 8 bases between. Germline CDR1 is SQVTM and CDR2 is ANQGSEA. The CDR3 has 12 residues. The CDR3 protein is CSGGQSTDTQYF. CDR3 bases: TGCAGCGGCGGACAGAGCACAGATACGCAGTATTTT.

This clone was seen only once. The chain carries TRBV4-1 and TRBJ2-1; 15 positions agree with TRBD2. The V gene end was trimmed by 2 bases and the J gene end by 9 bases; junction bases not matched to a gene: 2. The CDR3 runs 15 residues. Germline values: CDR1 MGHRA, CDR2 YSYEKL. The CDR3 region is CASSQSGLAGGEQFF. As DNA, the CDR3 is TGCGCCAGCAGCCAATCGGGACTAGCGGGGGGTGAGCAGTTCTTC.

The CDR3 region is CASSLSGRTNEKLFF. The CDR3 region has the DNA TGTGCCAGCAGCCTAAGTGGCAGAACTAATGAAAAACTGTTTTTT. This chain uses TRBV7-3 with TRBJ1-4; D gene uncertain. This CDR3 has 15 amino acids. Trimming removed 5 bases at V and 1 base at J, with 11 bases between. Germline V gives CDR1 SGHTA, CDR2 FQGTGA.

The chain joins TRBV7-8 to TRBJ2-4; D is unresolved. Trimming removed 0 bases from V and 15 bases from J, with 12 bases in between. Looked up from germline, CDR1 is SGHVS and CDR2 is FQNEAQ. The CDR3 sequence is 12 residues long. CDR3 sequence (DNA): TGTGCCAGCAGCTTAGCTGAAGGTACCGCGTACTTC. It translates to CASSLAEGTAYF.

This clone was picked up a small number of times. J is TRBJ2-1 and V is TRBV7-2; weak D call: TRBD2 (5 bases). The CDR3 is 13 residues long. Germline CDR1 SGHTA, CDR2 FQGNSA. V lost 5 bases and J 8 bases, leaving 13 bases between the germline ends. CDR3 sequence: CASSPGWGDEQFF. CDR3 DNA sequence: TGTGCCAGCAGCCCGGGATGGGGTGATGAGCAGTTCTTC.

This clone was observed a few times. The V call is TRBV30, the J call TRBJ1-5, with D uncertain. The CDR3 contains 13 residues. Trimming took 3 bases from V and 0 from J, leaving 6 bases between them. The germline V gene encodes CDR1 GTSNPN and CDR2 SVGIG (reference sequence). CDR3 sequence reads: CAWRQYSNQPQHF. The CDR3 DNA sequence: TGTGCCTGGAGACAGTATAGCAATCAGCCCCAGCATTTT.

This chain links TRBV7-9 with TRBJ2-7; TRBD2 agrees at 7 bases. This CDR3 is built from 15 residues. V gave up 5 bases and J gave up 7 bases; unmatched junction bases: 14. CDR1 SEHNR and CDR2 FQNEAQ come from the germline V gene (reference sequence). The CDR3 spells CASSPRGPQGGEQYF. DNA for the CDR3: TGTGCCAGCAGCCCCCGAGGGCCCCAGGGAGGGGAGCAGTACTTC.

This clone was seen a few times. The CDR3 coding sequence is TGTGCCAGCAGCTCGCAGGGTTACACGGATGGCTACACCTTC. Translating it yields CASSSQGYTDGYTF. The chain has TRBV7-9 and TRBJ1-2; weak D call: TRBD1 (5 bases). CDR1 and CDR2 (germline): SEHNR, FQNEAQ (reference sequence). The V end was cut by 4 bases, the J end by 6 bases, with 15 bases between. This CDR3 contains 14 residues.

This chain links TRBV10-3 with TRBJ2-1, with D hard to call. Trimming took 10 bases from V and 6 from J, leaving 10 bases between them. The CDR3 has 11 residues. CDR1 is ENHRY, CDR2 SYGVKD, per germline. This chain's CDR3 is CATRTTNEQFF. The CDR3 DNA reads as TGTGCCACCCGAACTACCAATGAGCAGTTCTTC.

This clone was seen a few times. This chain uses TRBV14 with TRBJ2-3; 10 bases line up with TRBD2. CDR1 is SGHDN, CDR2 FVKESK, per germline. V shed 8 bases, J shed 5 bases, and the junction held 4 bases outside the gene matches. The CDR3 extends over 13 amino acids. CDR3 amino acids: CASGTSVGDTQYF. For the CDR3, the DNA is TGTGCCAGCGGGACTAGCGTCGGAGATACGCAGTATTTT.

The rearrangement uses TRBV11-2 and TRBJ1-5; the D gene is possibly TRBD1 (5 bases). Germline V gene sequence: CDR1 SGHAT, CDR2 FQNNGV. This CDR3 has 13 residues. The V and J ends lost 5 bases and 2 bases respectively, with 7 bases between them. The CDR3 DNA sequence: TGTGCCAGCAGCCAGGGCCGCAATCAGCCCCAGCATTTT. This translates into CASSQGRNQPQHF.

The chain links TRBV29-1 to TRBJ2-5; 7 nucleotides line up with TRBD2. Germline V gives CDR1 SQVTM, CDR2 ANQGSEA. V shed 7 bases, J shed 6 bases, and the junction held 8 bases outside the gene matches. This CDR3 comprises 12 residues. The CDR3 region has the DNA TGCAGCGCCAGGGAGGGTGAGAAGACCCAGTACTTC. This codes for CSAREGEKTQYF. Based on the CDR3 plus reference TRBV29-1 and TRBJ2-5, the full variable domain is SAVISQKPSRDICQRGTSLTIQCQVDSQVTMMFWYRQQPGQSLTLIATANQGSEATYESGFVIDKFPISRPNLTFSTLTVSNMSPEDSSIYLCSAREGEKTQYFGPGTRLLVL.

This sequence joins TRBV30 and TRBJ1-3; maybe TRBD1 (5 bases). The CDR3 sequence is 15 residues long. CDR1 and CDR2 (germline): GTSNPN, SVGIG (reference sequence). The V gene lost 1 base and the J gene lost 0 bases, with 10 bases spanning the gap. This CDR3 reads CAWSGSGSSGNTIYF. In nucleotides, the CDR3 is TGTGCCTGGAGTGGATCAGGGAGCTCTGGAAACACCATATATTTT.

The rearrangement joins TRBV28 to TRBJ1-2; D possibly corresponds to TRBD1 (6 bases). Trimming cost V 4 bases and J 6 bases, with 21 bases left between them. This CDR3 is 16 amino acids long. Per germline, CDR1 MDHEN and CDR2 SYDVKM. The CDR3 region is CASSSRRDTPRDGYTF. In DNA, the CDR3 is TGTGCCAGCAGTTCACGACGGGACACACCGAGGGATGGCTACACCTTC.